This TCR beta chain comes out of a study of tumor and adjacent non-tumor tissue in lung cancer. General study points: TCR diversity was significantly greater in tumor than normal lung tissue.

Three rounds of nested PCR, following a modified ARM-PCR protocol, produced the TCRbeta library. TCRdb called the multiplex PCR reads again in MiXCR, with one record for every CDR3 protein. This table holds about 98,000 distinct CDR3 sequences, 80% found once. No cell sorting was done before RNA was extracted from the tissue. This non-tumor lung sample came from over 3 cm beyond the tumor edge. A word on this clonotype: The antigen remains undetermined.

The TCR comes from a man in his sixties with small cell lung cancer. The sequenced material came from distant non-tumor lung tissue.

The DNA of the CDR3 is TGTGCCAGCAGCACTGGGGCTAGCGGGGTAGAGACCCAGTACTTC. Encoded protein: CASSTGASGVETQYF. This chain uses TRBV28 with TRBJ2-5; 9 bases are a match to TRBD2. Germline assignment: CDR1 MDHEN and CDR2 SYDVKM. The CDR3 totals 15 residues. Trimming took 6 bases from V and 4 from J; bases not matched to a gene: 9.